The clone carrying this TCR beta chain was counted a few times. This sample is part of a study of blood T cell repertoires in COVID-19. Study details: The United States, Italy and Spain supplied acute and convalescent COVID-19 samples. T cells, B-cell-depleted T cells, or PBMCs provided the cDNA or gDNA that served as material.

As handled by the study authors: Using reference gene primer amplification, nucleated cell counts were estimated. The repertoire was sequenced with immunoSEQ multiplex PCR; TCRdb's copy has only in-frame clones and lacks some. The V and J calls and the clone size are those of that table, but D and trimming were determined from the DNA. The sample records more than 95,000 clones, around 82% being singletons. This CDR3 spans 14 amino acids. From germline, CDR1 is SGHAT and CDR2 FQNNGV. Between the trimmed V and J ends, which lost 2 bases and 4 bases, there was a span of 12 bases. The source is a man of 80 years or more with active or convalescent COVID-19. Sequences were obtained from peripheral blood. The chain uses TRBV11-2 and TRBJ2-7; the D is unclear. The CDR3 is CASSLNGLSYEQYF. The CDR3 DNA reads as TGTGCCAGCAGCTTAAACGGTCTATCATACGAGCAGTACTTC.